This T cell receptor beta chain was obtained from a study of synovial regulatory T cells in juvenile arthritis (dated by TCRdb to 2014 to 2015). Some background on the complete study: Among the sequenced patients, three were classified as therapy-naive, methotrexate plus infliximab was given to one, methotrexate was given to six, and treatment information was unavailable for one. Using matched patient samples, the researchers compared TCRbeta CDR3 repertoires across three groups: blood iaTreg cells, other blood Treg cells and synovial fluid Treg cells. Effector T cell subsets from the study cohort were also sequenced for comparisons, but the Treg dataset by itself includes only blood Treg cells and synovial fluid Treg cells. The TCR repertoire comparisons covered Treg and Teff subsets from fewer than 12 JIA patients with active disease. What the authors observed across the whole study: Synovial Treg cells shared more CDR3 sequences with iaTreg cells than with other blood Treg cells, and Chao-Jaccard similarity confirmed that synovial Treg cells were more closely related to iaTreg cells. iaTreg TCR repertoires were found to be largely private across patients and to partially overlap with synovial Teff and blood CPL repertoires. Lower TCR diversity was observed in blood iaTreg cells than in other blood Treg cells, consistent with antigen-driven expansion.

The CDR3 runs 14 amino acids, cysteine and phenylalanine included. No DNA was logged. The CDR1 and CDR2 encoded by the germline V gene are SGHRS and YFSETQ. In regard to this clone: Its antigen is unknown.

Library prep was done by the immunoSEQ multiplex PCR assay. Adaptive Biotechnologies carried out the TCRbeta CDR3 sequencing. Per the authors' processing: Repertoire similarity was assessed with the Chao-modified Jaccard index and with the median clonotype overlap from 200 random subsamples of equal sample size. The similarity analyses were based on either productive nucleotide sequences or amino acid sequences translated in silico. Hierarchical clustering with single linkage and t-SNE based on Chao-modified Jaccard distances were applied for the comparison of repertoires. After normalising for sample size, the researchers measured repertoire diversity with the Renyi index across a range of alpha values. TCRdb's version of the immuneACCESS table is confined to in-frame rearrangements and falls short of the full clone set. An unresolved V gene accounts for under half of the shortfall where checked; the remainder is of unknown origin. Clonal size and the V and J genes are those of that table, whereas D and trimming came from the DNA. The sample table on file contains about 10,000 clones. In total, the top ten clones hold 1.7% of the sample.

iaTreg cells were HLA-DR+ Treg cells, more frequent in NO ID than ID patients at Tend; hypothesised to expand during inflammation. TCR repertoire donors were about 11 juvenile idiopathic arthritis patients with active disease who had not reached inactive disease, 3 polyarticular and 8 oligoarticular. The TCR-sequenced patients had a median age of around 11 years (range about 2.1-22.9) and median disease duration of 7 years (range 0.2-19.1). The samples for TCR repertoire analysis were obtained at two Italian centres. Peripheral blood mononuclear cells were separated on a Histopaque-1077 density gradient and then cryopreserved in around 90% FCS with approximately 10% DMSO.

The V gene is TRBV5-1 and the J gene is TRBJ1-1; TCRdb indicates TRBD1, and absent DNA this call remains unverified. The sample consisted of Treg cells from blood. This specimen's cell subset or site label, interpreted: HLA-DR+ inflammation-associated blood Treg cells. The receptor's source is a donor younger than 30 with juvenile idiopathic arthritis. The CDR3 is CASSLDTANTEAFF.